The rows below give T cell receptor beta chains drawn from one sample of a study of shared clonotypes between healthy human individuals. Assay used: immunoSEQ multiplex PCR; TCRdb lists only in-frame clones, some missing. This sample has about 2 million clones, with about 94% found just once. Sequencing input: naive CD8+ T cells sorted from blood. The receptors derive from a man aged 18 to 30 in good health. CDR3s include the opening cysteine and the closing phenylalanine or tryptophan. The D gene is left open where the match is weak. Rows give clone size only sometimes, using once, few, many, or a class for an expanded clone.

V gene: TRBV9; clone size: .; D gene: .; J gene: TRBJ2-7; CDR3 DNA: TGTGCCAGCAGCCTGGACCAGGGGCCCCCCTACGAGCAGTACTTC; CDR3 protein: CASSLDQGPPYEQYF
V gene: TRBV4-1; clone size: .; D gene: TRBD1; J gene: TRBJ1-2; CDR3 DNA: TGCGCCAGCAGCCAAGTTTGGGGACAGGGGAAACCGAACTATGGCTACACCTTC; CDR3 protein: CASSQVWGQGKPNYGYTF
V gene: TRBV10-2; clone size: .; D gene: .; J gene: TRBJ2-4; CDR3 DNA: TGCGCCAGCAGTGAGCAGGGACTCAAAAACATTCAGTACTTC; CDR3 protein: CASSEQGLKNIQYF
V gene: TRBV5-6; clone size: few; D gene: .; J gene: TRBJ2-7; CDR3 DNA: TGTGCCAGCAGCTTCCGCTACGAGCAGTACTTC; CDR3 protein: CASSFRYEQYF
V gene: TRBV2; clone size: .; D gene: .; J gene: TRBJ2-7; CDR3 DNA: TGTGCCAGCGAGTGGACGCGTACCTTAGGGATTTACCCTCTAAGCTTC; CDR3 protein: CASEWTRTLGIYPLSF
V gene: TRBV27; clone size: .; D gene: .; J gene: TRBJ2-2; CDR3 DNA: TGTGCCAGCAGCGGTACCCGGCCCGGGGAGCTGTTTTTT; CDR3 protein: CASSGTRPGELFF
V gene: TRBV13; clone size: .; D gene: .; J gene: TRBJ1-2; CDR3 DNA: TGTGCCAGCAGCACACAGGTATATGGCTACACCTTC; CDR3 protein: CASSTQVYGYTF
V gene: TRBV11-2; clone size: .; D gene: .; J gene: TRBJ1-2; CDR3 DNA: TGTGCCAGCAGCTTAGGCCCGGGGCAGCTCTATGGCTACACCTTC; CDR3 protein: CASSLGPGQLYGYTF
V gene: TRBV2; clone size: .; D gene: .; J gene: TRBJ2-1; CDR3 DNA: TGTGCCAGCAGGGGAGGTTGGAATGAGCAGTTCTTC; CDR3 protein: CASRGGWNEQFF
V gene: TRBV9; clone size: .; D gene: .; J gene: TRBJ2-1; CDR3 DNA: TGTGCCAGCAGCGTAGGGACTCTCCGGGAGCAGTTCTTC; CDR3 protein: CASSVGTLREQFF
V gene: TRBV27; clone size: .; D gene: .; J gene: TRBJ2-3; CDR3 DNA: TGTGCCAGCAGTTTATCGAGCACAGATACGCAGTATTTT; CDR3 protein: CASSLSSTDTQYF
V gene: TRBV7-9; clone size: .; D gene: TRBD2; J gene: TRBJ2-7; CDR3 DNA: TGTGCCAGCAGCACCTTACTCGGACTAGCCTCTGATTACGAGCAGTACTTC; CDR3 protein: CASSTLLGLASDYEQYF
V gene: TRBV4-1; clone size: .; D gene: TRBD1; J gene: TRBJ1-1; CDR3 DNA: TGCGCCAGCAGCCTCGGACAGGGCCAGTTCACTGAAGCTTTCTTT; CDR3 protein: CASSLGQGQFTEAFF
V gene: TRBV18; clone size: .; D gene: TRBD1; J gene: TRBJ1-6; CDR3 DNA: TGTGCCAGCTCACCCCATCAGGGGGCAGAATCACCCCTCCACTTT; CDR3 protein: CASSPHQGAESPLHF
V gene: TRBV9; clone size: .; D gene: .; J gene: TRBJ2-3; CDR3 DNA: TGTGCCAGCAGCGTAGATCCCCTGGACACTTTAAGCACAGATACGCAGTATTTT; CDR3 protein: CASSVDPLDTLSTDTQYF
V gene: TRBV9; clone size: .; D gene: .; J gene: TRBJ2-7; CDR3 DNA: TGTGCCAGCAGCGTAGATGTCGGGTACGGCTACGAGCAGTACTTC; CDR3 protein: CASSVDVGYGYEQYF
V gene: TRBV11-2; clone size: .; D gene: TRBD2; J gene: TRBJ2-7; CDR3 DNA: TGTGCCAGCAGCTTAGGGGGCTGGGGCGGGAGGCCCTACGAGCAGTACTTC; CDR3 protein: CASSLGGWGGRPYEQYF
V gene: TRBV27; clone size: .; D gene: TRBD1; J gene: TRBJ1-1; CDR3 DNA: TGTGCCAGCATGGAATCAGGGGGCTTGAACACTGAAGCTTTCTTT; CDR3 protein: CASMESGGLNTEAFF
V gene: TRBV19; clone size: .; D gene: TRBD1; J gene: TRBJ2-1; CDR3 DNA: TGTGCCAGTAGTGCAGGACAGGGCAGGGATGAGCAGTTCTTC; CDR3 protein: CASSAGQGRDEQFF
V gene: TRBV2; clone size: .; D gene: .; J gene: TRBJ2-3; CDR3 DNA: TGTGCCGGCACGGGATGGCAAGATACGCAGTATTTT; CDR3 protein: CAGTGWQDTQYF
V gene: TRBV30; clone size: .; D gene: .; J gene: TRBJ2-1; CDR3 DNA: TGTGCCTGGAGTTCGGGAAATGAGCAGTTCTTC; CDR3 protein: CAWSSGNEQFF
V gene: TRBV6-6; clone size: .; D gene: .; J gene: TRBJ1-5; CDR3 DNA: TGTGCCAGCAGTTACTCGAGGGGTTATCAGCCCCAGCATTTT; CDR3 protein: CASSYSRGYQPQHF
V gene: TRBV4-1; clone size: .; D gene: .; J gene: TRBJ1-2; CDR3 DNA: TGCGCCAGCAGCCAAGATACAGGGACGTGGATGGGCTACACCTTC; CDR3 protein: CASSQDTGTWMGYTF
V gene: TRBV5-5; clone size: .; D gene: .; J gene: TRBJ1-2; CDR3 DNA: TGTGCCAGCAGCTTGTGGGGGCTCGATGGCTACACCTTC; CDR3 protein: CASSLWGLDGYTF
V gene: TRBV27; clone size: .; D gene: .; J gene: TRBJ1-2; CDR3 DNA: TGTGCCAGCAGTTTGGCAGAAAACTATGGCTACACCTTC; CDR3 protein: CASSLAENYGYTF
V gene: TRBV28; clone size: .; D gene: TRBD1; J gene: TRBJ2-3; CDR3 DNA: TGTGCCAGCAGTTTATGGACAGGGGGCCAAGATACGCAGTATTTT; CDR3 protein: CASSLWTGGQDTQYF
V gene: TRBV6-1; clone size: .; D gene: TRBD1; J gene: TRBJ2-1; CDR3 DNA: TGTGCCAGCAGTCCCCGGGACAGGGCCCACAATGAGCAGTTCTTC; CDR3 protein: CASSPRDRAHNEQFF
V gene: TRBV4-1; clone size: .; D gene: .; J gene: TRBJ2-2; CDR3 DNA: TGCGCCAGCAGCCAAGGGGTAGGGCTGACCGGGGAGCTGTTTTTT; CDR3 protein: CASSQGVGLTGELFF
V gene: TRBV13; clone size: .; D gene: .; J gene: TRBJ2-2; CDR3 DNA: TGTGCCAGCAGCTCACAGGACGGGAACACCGGGGAGCTGTTTTTT; CDR3 protein: CASSSQDGNTGELFF
V gene: TRBV6-5; clone size: .; D gene: TRBD1; J gene: TRBJ2-3; CDR3 DNA: TGTGCCAGCAGTTACCTGGGACAGGGCCGCACAGATACGCAGTATTTT; CDR3 protein: CASSYLGQGRTDTQYF
V gene: TRBV2; clone size: .; D gene: TRBD1; J gene: TRBJ1-6; CDR3 DNA: TGTGCCGGACAACGGACAGGGGGAAATTCGAACTCACCCCTCCACTTT; CDR3 protein: CAGQRTGGNSNSPLHF
V gene: TRBV6-5; clone size: .; D gene: .; J gene: TRBJ2-2; CDR3 DNA: TGTGCCAGCGCTTTGGGGGTTTTCGGGGAGCTGTTTTTT; CDR3 protein: CASALGVFGELFF
V gene: TRBV7-9; clone size: .; D gene: .; J gene: TRBJ2-1; CDR3 DNA: TGTGCCAGCAGCTTACGACACATGCCCCCCTACAATGAGCAGTTCTTC; CDR3 protein: CASSLRHMPPYNEQFF
V gene: TRBV7-9; clone size: once; D gene: .; J gene: TRBJ2-6; CDR3 DNA: TGTGCCAGCAGCACGAACAGGGCCTCTGGGGCCAACGTCCTGACTTTC; CDR3 protein: CASSTNRASGANVLTF
V gene: TRBV30; clone size: .; D gene: TRBD1; J gene: TRBJ2-3; CDR3 DNA: TGTGCCTGGAGTACCAAAGCCGGGACAGGGGTGTTTACAGATACGCAGTATTTT; CDR3 protein: CAWSTKAGTGVFTDTQYF
V gene: TRBV9; clone size: .; D gene: .; J gene: TRBJ2-3; CDR3 DNA: TGTGCCAGCAGCGTAGAGGCAGGGCAGCCCTTGGATACGCAGTATTTT; CDR3 protein: CASSVEAGQPLDTQYF
V gene: TRBV6-5; clone size: .; D gene: TRBD1; J gene: TRBJ2-3; CDR3 DNA: TGTGCCAGCACCAAGGACAGGGGGGGTACGCAGTATTTT; CDR3 protein: CASTKDRGGTQYF
V gene: TRBV5-1; clone size: .; D gene: .; J gene: TRBJ2-7; CDR3 DNA: TGCGCCAGCAGCTTGGAACCCGCGGCCTACGAGCAGTACTTC; CDR3 protein: CASSLEPAAYEQYF
V gene: TRBV2; clone size: few; D gene: .; J gene: TRBJ2-2; CDR3 DNA: TGTGCCAGCAGTGAAGGGGGGGAGCTGTTTTTT; CDR3 protein: CASSEGGELFF
V gene: TRBV5-6; clone size: .; D gene: .; J gene: TRBJ2-3; CDR3 DNA: TGTGCCAGCAGGGCCTGGGGCACAGATACGCAGTATTTT; CDR3 protein: CASRAWGTDTQYF
V gene: TRBV29-1; clone size: .; D gene: .; J gene: TRBJ2-1; CDR3 DNA: TGCAGCGTTGACAGGGGCCGGAGCGATGAGCAGTTCTTC; CDR3 protein: CSVDRGRSDEQFF
V gene: TRBV28; clone size: .; D gene: .; J gene: TRBJ1-5; CDR3 DNA: TGTGCCAGCAGTTTGGATGAACAGAATCAGCCCCAGCATTTT; CDR3 protein: CASSLDEQNQPQHF
V gene: TRBV2; clone size: .; D gene: .; J gene: TRBJ2-3; CDR3 DNA: TGTGCCAGCAGTGAATGGGTAGCGGAACGCACAGATACGCAGTATTTT; CDR3 protein: CASSEWVAERTDTQYF
V gene: TRBV9; clone size: .; D gene: .; J gene: TRBJ2-7; CDR3 DNA: TGTGCCAGCAGCGTAGGAGACAGCCAAGCCTACGAGCAGTACTTC; CDR3 protein: CASSVGDSQAYEQYF
V gene: TRBV28; clone size: .; D gene: TRBD1; J gene: TRBJ1-6; CDR3 DNA: TGTGCCAGCAGTCACACCGGGACAGAGAATTCACCCCTCCACTTT; CDR3 protein: CASSHTGTENSPLHF